Listed here are 17 T cell receptor beta chains from one sample, sequenced in a study of shared clonotypes between healthy human individuals. Clones were sequenced by immunoSEQ multiplex PCR, and TCRdb holds only the in-frame ones, with some missing. The sample records roughly 2 million clones, 90% to 95% being singletons. The sample was naive CD4+ T cells sorted from blood. As for subset: CD45RA+ positively selected. The receptors derive from a man between 18 and 29 years old in good health.

The chain recombines TRBV6-1 with TRBJ1-3; D not resolved. Germline V gene sequence: CDR1 MNHNS, CDR2 SASEGT. V shed 7 bases and J shed 8 bases, with 18 bases lying between them. The CDR3 contains 14 residues. In nucleotides, the CDR3 is TGTGCCAGCAAACGGACCTCCCCCGGGGACACCATATATTTT. Translating gives CASKRTSPGDTIYF.

J is TRBJ1-2 and V is TRBV5-8; no definite D call. Germline values: CDR1 SGHTS, CDR2 YDEGEE. The CDR3 length is 13 residues. Trimming took 3 bases from V and 4 from J, leaving 10 bases between them. The CDR3 DNA is TGTGCCAGCAGCTCCCTGAGACTCTATGGCTACACCTTC. Protein sequence: CASSSLRLYGYTF.

The genes are TRBV5-3 and TRBJ2-1; no firm D call. TRBV5-3 is recorded as an ORF, its role being uncertain. Trimming cost V 5 bases and J 4 bases, with 13 bases left between them. The CDR3 is 14 amino acids. In nucleotides, the CDR3 is TGTGCCAGAAGATGCCCATGGGAATACAATGAGCAGTTCTTC. It translates to CARRCPWEYNEQFF.

CDR3 sequence: CARSPRTGNEAFF. The CDR3 DNA follows: TGTGCCAGAAGCCCCCGGACTGGTAACGAAGCTTTCTTT. This rearrangement joins TRBV5-3 to TRBJ1-1; D is uncertain. TRBV5-3 is an ORF for which the function is uncertain. The germline V and J ends were trimmed by 4 bases and 8 bases, with 15 bases remaining between them. The CDR3 contains 13 residues.

J is TRBJ2-7 and V is TRBV7-9; 9 positions agree with TRBD1. Germline V gene sequence: CDR1 SEHNR, CDR2 FQNEAQ (reference sequence). The CDR3 length is 16 residues. The J segment lost 6 bases and the V segment lost 3 bases, leaving 12 bases of the junction unmatched. The CDR3 spells CASSLWTGTGFVEQYF. The DNA of the CDR3 is TGTGCCAGCAGCTTGTGGACCGGGACAGGGTTTGTCGAGCAGTACTTC.

CDR3 amino acids: CASSPPLAGGDTQYF. The CDR3 region has the DNA TGTGCCAGCAGCCCCCCATTGGCGGGAGGCGATACGCAGTATTTT. V is TRBV11-1 and J is TRBJ2-3; 8 bases agree with TRBD2. Looked up from germline, CDR1 is SGHAT and CDR2 is FQDESV (reference sequence). With 5 bases clipped from V and 6 bases from J, the junction kept 10 bases outside the gene matches. The CDR3 runs to 15 residues.

The gene calls are TRBV7-9 and TRBJ1-1; D gene unclear. The CDR3 spans 15 residues. V was cut by 0 bases and J by 4 bases, with 12 bases left in between. CDR1 and CDR2 from the germline V gene are SEHNR and FQNEAQ (reference sequence). This CDR3 reads CASSLAEKMGTEAFF. CDR3 sequence (DNA): TGTGCCAGCAGCTTAGCCGAGAAAATGGGCACTGAAGCTTTCTTT.

The V call is TRBV30, the J call TRBJ2-7; TRBD2 agrees at 9 bases. This CDR3 is built from 14 residues. The trim removed 1 base at V and 2 bases at J, leaving 3 bases unmatched. Germline lookup yields CDR1 GTSNPN and CDR2 SVGIG (reference sequence). CDR3: CAWSGLAEPYEQYF. The CDR3 DNA reads as TGTGCCTGGAGTGGACTAGCGGAACCCTACGAGCAGTACTTC.

Only one count was recorded for this clone. The chain links TRBV9 to TRBJ2-1, with D possibly being TRBD1 (6 bases). Germline values: CDR1 SGDLS, CDR2 YYNGEE. V was clipped by 3 bases and J by 4 bases, with 23 bases between them. The CDR3 consists of 18 residues. The CDR3 bases are TGTGCCAGCAGCGCAGCAAACCCGGGACAACTTCTTTACAATGAGCAGTTCTTC. Translating it yields CASSAANPGQLLYNEQFF. The whole variable domain, remainder taken from reference TRBV9 and TRBJ2-1, is DSGVTQTPKHLITATGQRVTLRCSPRSGDLSVYWYQQSLDQGLQFLIQYYNGEERAKGNILERFSAQQFPDLHSELNLSSLELGDSALYFCASSAANPGQLLYNEQFFGPGTRLTVL.

In the case of this clone: Other nucleotide sequences in the sample specify the same CDR3. This chain connects TRBV25-1 to TRBJ1-3; no clear D gene. Germline-derived CDR1 and CDR2 are MGHDK and SYGVNS. The V gene lost 5 bases and the J gene lost 0 bases, with 5 bases spanning the gap. The CDR3 sequence is 13 residues long. The CDR3 nucleotides are TGTGCCAGCAGTCACAGCTCTGGAAACACCATATATTTT. It translates to CASSHSSGNTIYF.

Turning to this clone: Other DNA sequences in this specimen translate into the identical CDR3. DNA of the CDR3: TGTGCCTGGAGTTTTAGTTACAATGAGCAGTTCTTC. Protein sequence: CAWSFSYNEQFF. The chain uses TRBV30 and TRBJ2-1; D is unresolved. From germline, CDR1 is GTSNPN and CDR2 SVGIG (reference sequence). This CDR3 spans 12 amino acids. V lost 2 bases and J 4 bases, leaving 6 bases between the germline ends.

V usage is TRBV19 and J usage is TRBJ2-6; D is perhaps TRBD1 or TRBD2 (5 bases each). CDR3 length: 20 residues. Trimming left V 4 bases short and J 0 bases short, with 22 bases between. Germline V lookup: CDR1 LNHDA, CDR2 SQIVND (reference sequence). CDR3 in amino acids: CASSSPGTILHNSGANVLTF. The DNA for the CDR3 is TGTGCCAGTAGTAGTCCAGGGACCATTCTACATAACTCTGGGGCCAACGTCCTGACTTTC.

V gene TRBV18 combines with J gene TRBJ2-1, with D hard to call. The CDR3 has 12 residues. Looked up from germline, CDR1 is KGHSH and CDR2 is LQKENI. V was shortened by 3 bases and J by 9 bases, with 9 bases between the two germline ends. CDR3 amino acids: CASSPSLIEQFF. CDR3 DNA sequence: TGTGCCAGCTCACCCTCCCTAATTGAGCAGTTCTTC.

The rearrangement links TRBV7-9 to TRBJ2-5; D may be TRBD1 or TRBD2 (6 bases each). The germline V gene has CDR1 SEHNR and CDR2 FQNEAQ (reference sequence). V lost 1 base to trimming and J lost 2 bases, with 14 bases between them. The CDR3 has 16 amino acids. The CDR3 region has the DNA TGTGCCAGCAGCTTAGGGTCAAAGGGGGGACAAGAGACCCAGTACTTC. This codes for CASSLGSKGGQETQYF. Full variable domain (rest looked up from reference TRBV7-9 and TRBJ2-5): DTGVSQNPRHKITKRGQNVTFRCDPISEHNRLYWYRQTLGQGPEFLTYFQNEAQLEKSRLLSDRFSAERPKGSFSTLEIQRTEQGDSAMYLCASSLGSKGGQETQYFGPGTRLLVL.

The V call is TRBV11-2, the J call TRBJ1-1, with D unclear. Germline-derived CDR1 and CDR2 are SGHAT and FQNNGV. V was cut by 2 bases and J by 2 bases, with 6 bases left in between. CDR3 length: 13 amino acids. The CDR3 spells CASSLYSNTEAFF. The CDR3 DNA is TGTGCCAGCAGCTTATACAGTAACACTGAAGCTTTCTTT.

This chain uses TRBV6-1 with TRBJ1-1, with D possibly being TRBD1 (5 bases). V was cut by 2 bases and J by 11 bases, with 15 bases left in between. CDR1 is MNHNS and CDR2 is SASEGT in the germline V gene. The CDR3 extends over 13 amino acids. Here the CDR3 reads CASSESTGRGAFF. The CDR3 DNA is TGTGCCAGCAGTGAATCAACAGGTCGAGGGGCTTTCTTT.

The chain combines TRBV5-1 with TRBJ2-1, with 7 bases identical to TRBD2. Losses at the gene ends were 4 bases for V and 7 bases for J; bases not matched to a gene: 11. The CDR3 has 15 residues. From germline, CDR1 is SGHRS and CDR2 YFSETQ. CDR3: CASSPPGRPSNEQFF. The DNA for the CDR3 is TGCGCCAGCAGCCCCCCCGGGAGGCCCTCTAATGAGCAGTTCTTC. Full variable domain (outside the CDR3, taken from reference TRBV5-1 and TRBJ2-1): KAGVTQTPRYLIKTRGQQVTLSCSPISGHRSVSWYQQTPGQGLQFLFEYFSETQRNKGNFPGRFSGRQFSNSRSEMNVSTLELGDSALYLCASSPPGRPSNEQFFGPGTRLTVL.